The rows below give T cell receptor beta chains drawn from one sample of a study of CD8 T cells in Susac syndrome. TCRdb analysed the immunoSEQ multiplex PCR reads with MiXCR anew, one entry per CDR3 protein. Found here are approximately 70,000 distinct CDR3 sequences, more than 85% of them singletons; the top ten hold about 0.22%. The sequencing sample was made of CD8+ T cells from PBMCs. The receptors were gathered from a human donor in good health. CDR3s include the opening cysteine and the closing phenylalanine or tryptophan. Each record gives: clone size, J gene, V gene, CDR3 length, D gene, CDR3 protein, CDR3 DNA. The D gene is left open where the match is weak. Clone size is stated in some rows and not others, as once, few, many or a class when expanded.

abundance: .; j_gene: TRBJ2-5; v_gene: TRBV7-2; len: 16; d_gene: .; CDR3aa: CASSLGRRGVWETQYF; CDR3nt: TGTGCCAGCAGCTTAGGGCGTCGGGGCGTATGGGAGACCCAGTACTTC
abundance: .; j_gene: TRBJ2-5; v_gene: TRBV4-1; len: 16; d_gene: TRBD2; CDR3aa: CASSQEDSGVGETQYF; CDR3nt: TGCGCCAGCAGCCAAGAGGATAGCGGGGTGGGGGAGACCCAGTACTTC
abundance: .; j_gene: TRBJ1-1; v_gene: TRBV19; len: 13; d_gene: .; CDR3aa: CASSPSSRPEAFF; CDR3nt: TGTGCCAGTAGTCCCAGTAGTCGGCCTGAAGCTTTCTTT
abundance: .; j_gene: TRBJ1-2; v_gene: TRBV12-3/TRBV12-4; len: 12; d_gene: .; CDR3aa: CASSQGLRGYTF; CDR3nt: TGTGCCAGCAGCCAGGGACTAAGGGGCTACACCTTC
abundance: .; j_gene: TRBJ1-2; v_gene: TRBV13; len: 13; d_gene: .; CDR3aa: CASSLGLGEGYTF; CDR3nt: TGTGCCAGCAGCTTAGGCCTCGGGGAGGGCTACACCTTC
abundance: few; j_gene: TRBJ1-2; v_gene: TRBV7-9; len: 13; d_gene: .; CDR3aa: CASSLVGSYGYTF; CDR3nt: TGTGCCAGCAGCTTGGTGGGGAGCTATGGCTACACCTTC
abundance: .; j_gene: TRBJ2-2; v_gene: TRBV6-5; len: 17; d_gene: TRBD2; CDR3aa: CASSYSTSGGVAGELFF; CDR3nt: TGTGCCAGCAGTTACTCAACTAGCGGGGGGGTAGCCGGGGAGCTGTTTTTT
abundance: .; j_gene: TRBJ2-1; v_gene: TRBV24-1; len: 15; d_gene: TRBD1; CDR3aa: CATSEWTGGYNEQFF; CDR3nt: TGTGCCACCAGTGAGTGGACAGGGGGCTACAATGAGCAGTTCTTC
abundance: .; j_gene: TRBJ2-2; v_gene: TRBV29-1; len: 12; d_gene: TRBD1; CDR3aa: CGRQGDTGELFF; CDR3nt: TGTGGCCGACAGGGAGACACCGGGGAGCTGTTTTTT
abundance: .; j_gene: TRBJ1-4; v_gene: TRBV21-1; len: 14; d_gene: .; CDR3aa: CASSKLGRLEKLFF; CDR3nt: TGTGCCAGCAGCAAACTTGGGAGGCTTGAAAAACTGTTTTTT
abundance: .; j_gene: TRBJ1-1; v_gene: TRBV7-9; len: 15; d_gene: .; CDR3aa: CASSLLQGINTEAFF; CDR3nt: TGTGCCAGCAGCCTTCTACAGGGAATCAACACTGAAGCTTTCTTT
abundance: .; j_gene: TRBJ1-5; v_gene: TRBV24-1; len: 13; d_gene: .; CDR3aa: CATSGGGNQPQHF; CDR3nt: TGTGCCACCAGTGGGGGAGGCAATCAGCCCCAGCATTTT
abundance: .; j_gene: TRBJ2-5; v_gene: TRBV20-1; len: 12; d_gene: .; CDR3aa: CSASGQEETQYF; CDR3nt: TGCAGTGCTAGTGGGCAGGAAGAGACCCAGTACTTC
abundance: .; j_gene: TRBJ2-1; v_gene: TRBV5-1; len: 14; d_gene: .; CDR3aa: CASSSGSTFDEQFF; CDR3nt: TGCGCCAGCAGCTCAGGGTCAACATTCGATGAGCAGTTCTTC
abundance: .; j_gene: TRBJ1-1; v_gene: TRBV4-1; len: 15; d_gene: TRBD1; CDR3aa: CASSQEGQGGTEAFF; CDR3nt: TGCGCCAGCAGCCAGGAGGGACAGGGAGGGACTGAAGCTTTCTTT
abundance: .; j_gene: TRBJ1-1; v_gene: TRBV14; len: 14; d_gene: .; CDR3aa: CASSQDVRGTEAFF; CDR3nt: TGTGCCAGCAGCCAAGATGTCCGGGGCACTGAAGCTTTCTTT
abundance: .; j_gene: TRBJ2-7; v_gene: TRBV10-3; len: 15; d_gene: TRBD1; CDR3aa: CAISESGQGGNEQYF; CDR3nt: TGTGCCATCAGTGAGTCCGGACAGGGTGGCAACGAGCAGTACTTC
abundance: .; j_gene: TRBJ2-7; v_gene: TRBV15; len: 13; d_gene: .; CDR3aa: CATSRGSSYEQYF; CDR3nt: TGTGCCACCAGCAGAGGAAGCTCCTACGAGCAGTACTTC
abundance: .; j_gene: TRBJ2-2; v_gene: TRBV15; len: 17; d_gene: TRBD1; CDR3aa: CATRVLPGQGARGELFF; CDR3nt: TGTGCCACCAGGGTCTTGCCGGGACAGGGGGCGCGCGGGGAGCTGTTTTTT
abundance: .; j_gene: TRBJ2-7; v_gene: TRBV30; len: 14; d_gene: TRBD1; CDR3aa: CAWSFGTGDYEQYF; CDR3nt: TGTGCCTGGAGCTTCGGGACAGGTGACTACGAGCAGTACTTC
abundance: .; j_gene: TRBJ2-7; v_gene: TRBV27; len: 16; d_gene: TRBD1; CDR3aa: CASRRPGQGLSYEQYF; CDR3nt: TGTGCCAGCAGACGTCCGGGACAGGGCCTTTCCTACGAGCAGTACTTC
abundance: .; j_gene: TRBJ1-3; v_gene: TRBV6-1; len: 15; d_gene: .; CDR3aa: CASSAYASSGNTIYF; CDR3nt: TGTGCCAGCAGCGCCTACGCGAGCTCTGGAAACACCATATATTTT
abundance: .; j_gene: TRBJ2-3; v_gene: TRBV13; len: 12; d_gene: .; CDR3aa: CASSSADDTQYF; CDR3nt: TGTGCCAGCAGCTCTGCCGACGATACGCAGTATTTT
abundance: .; j_gene: TRBJ1-6; v_gene: TRBV27; len: 15; d_gene: TRBD1; CDR3aa: CASSYRQGGSSPLHF; CDR3nt: TGTGCCAGCAGTTACCGACAGGGCGGGAGTTCACCCCTCCACTTT
abundance: .; j_gene: TRBJ2-7; v_gene: TRBV12-3/TRBV12-4; len: 17; d_gene: TRBD1; CDR3aa: CASSAGPTGQGAYEQYF; CDR3nt: TGTGCCAGCAGTGCCGGACCGACGGGACAGGGGGCTTACGAGCAGTACTTC
abundance: once; j_gene: TRBJ2-7; v_gene: TRBV7-8; len: 13; d_gene: .; CDR3aa: CASSYITVYEQYF; CDR3nt: TGTGCCAGCAGCTACATAACTGTCTACGAGCAGTACTTC
abundance: .; j_gene: TRBJ2-3; v_gene: TRBV9; len: 13; d_gene: .; CDR3aa: CASSVLSTDTQYF; CDR3nt: TGTGCCAGCAGCGTATTAAGCACAGATACGCAGTATTTT
abundance: once; j_gene: TRBJ1-4; v_gene: TRBV28; len: 14; d_gene: .; CDR3aa: CASSRPATNEKLFF; CDR3nt: TGTGCCAGCAGCCGACCAGCAACTAATGAAAAACTGTTTTTT
abundance: .; j_gene: TRBJ1-2; v_gene: TRBV3-1; len: 14; d_gene: .; CDR3aa: CASSQDPGVKGYTF; CDR3nt: TGTGCCAGCAGCCAAGATCCTGGGGTAAAAGGCTACACCTTC